The 32 T cell receptor beta chains below come from one sample, sequenced in a study of blood T cells in healthy people across ages (dated by TCRdb to the mid-2010s). Library preparation employed 5' RACE. Sequencing used an Illumina HiSeq 2500. The second PCR ran for about 6 to 11 cycles and used a J-beta primer mix along with a sample-barcoded 5' primer. TCRdb itself trimmed the public reads at Q25 with fastp, ran MiXCR and retained productive beta chains. Records with the same CDR3 protein are collapsed into one entry carrying the most frequent genes and DNA. This sample holds 1.5 million or so distinct CDR3 sequences; about 45% were observed only once. Together, the top ten hold over 3.5% of the sample. The sequenced material came from blood. The receptors were sampled from a woman younger than 35 in good health.

This chain links TRBV12-3 or TRBV12-4 with TRBJ2-5, with 10 bases that match TRBD2. CDR3 length: 13 residues. Trimming cost V 10 bases and J 3 bases; bases outside gene matches: 5. CDR3 bases: TGTGCCACCGCAGCGGGGGGGAAAGAGACCCAGTACTTC. Its protein product is CATAAGGKETQYF.

The chain recombines TRBV20-1 with TRBJ1-1; 8 bases fit TRBD1. This CDR3 contains 16 residues. V lost 3 bases, J lost 7 bases, and 16 bases stayed unmatched. Germline V gene sequence: CDR1 DFQATT, CDR2 SNEGSKA (reference sequence). CDR3 sequence reads: CSARGDRSDYGVEAFF. DNA for the CDR3: TGCAGTGCTAGGGGGGACAGGTCCGATTACGGTGTTGAAGCTTTCTTT.

The chain links TRBV9 to TRBJ2-1; 10 bases are a match to TRBD2. V lost 2 bases, J lost 9 bases, and 2 bases stayed unmatched. This CDR3 contains 13 residues. Per germline, CDR1 SGDLS and CDR2 YYNGEE. CDR3 in DNA: TGTGCCAGCAGCGTGGCTAGCGGGGGTGAGCAGTTCTTC. This encodes CASSVASGGEQFF.

Concerning this clonotype itself: One end of the junction does not line up with germline, which may come from a read error. This rearrangement joins TRBV9 to TRBJ2-1; TRBD2 agrees at 9 bases. Germline assignment: CDR1 SGDLS and CDR2 YYNGEE. CDR3 size: 15 residues. This chain's CDR3 is CASSRSGRLNNEQSF. The CDR3 nucleotides read TGTGCCAGCAGCCGCAGCGGGAGGTTAAACAATGAGCAGTCCTTC.

The rearrangement joins TRBV6-1 to TRBJ2-7, with 8 nucleotides matching TRBD1. CDR3 length: 18 residues. Trimming removed 4 bases from V and 2 bases from J; junction bases left unmatched: 16. Germline V lookup: CDR1 MNHNS, CDR2 SASEGT. The chain's CDR3 is CASSGSPGTGLRAYEQYF. The CDR3 coding sequence is TGTGCCAGCAGTGGGAGTCCCGGGACAGGATTAAGGGCCTACGAGCAGTACTTC.

The genes are TRBV9 and TRBJ2-1, with D perhaps matching TRBD2 (5 bases). The V end was cut by 4 bases, the J end by 7 bases, with 18 bases between. CDR1 and CDR2 (germline): SGDLS, YYNGEE. CDR3 length equals 15 residues. The CDR3, as DNA: TGTGCCAGCAGCTTAGACGGGATTTCCCTGAATGAGCAGTTCTTC. This translates into CASSLDGISLNEQFF.

The table lists this clonotype with a few counts. The chain combines TRBV11-3 with TRBJ2-5; 7 bases are shared with TRBD1. Germline V gene sequence: CDR1 SGHNT, CDR2 YENEEA. The CDR3 contains 14 residues. V lost 5 bases and J lost 11; bases outside the gene matches: 14. CDR3 sequence: CASSRDRAGGEQYF. CDR3 in DNA: TGTGCCAGCAGCCGTGACAGGGCCGGAGGAGAGCAGTACTTC.

This rearrangement joins TRBV20-1 to TRBJ2-5, with TRBD2 identical over 13 bases. Gene TRBJ2-7 matches the end of the DNA better, so the J call may be wrong. The V gene's germline CDR1 is DFQATT and CDR2 SNEGSKA (reference sequence). The CDR3 spans 17 residues. The CDR3 DNA is TGCAGTGCTGCACAACCGGGACTAGCGGGGAGGTTGAACGAGCAGTACTTC. Residues: CSAAQPGLAGRLNEQYF.

CDR3 amino acids: CASRPRDNPYEQYF. In nucleotides, the CDR3 is TGTGCCAGCAGGCCCAGGGACAACCCTTACGAGCAGTACTTC. V gene TRBV28 combines with J gene TRBJ2-7; D possibly corresponds to TRBD1 (6 bases). The CDR3 has 14 amino acids. Between the trimmed V and J ends, which lost 6 bases and 4 bases, there was a span of 16 bases. Germline V lookup: CDR1 MDHEN, CDR2 SYDVKM.

J is TRBJ2-2 and V is TRBV20-1; TRBD2 is a possible D gene (6 bases). V shed 3 bases and J shed 3 bases, with 14 bases lying between them. Germline V CDR1 and CDR2: DFQATT, SNEGSKA (reference sequence). The CDR3 extends over 15 amino acids. CDR3 loop: CSARGVLADTGELFF. CDR3 coding DNA: TGCAGTGCTAGGGGGGTACTAGCTGACACCGGGGAGCTGTTTTTT.

This chain links TRBV5-1 with TRBJ2-1; 7 bases map to TRBD1. This CDR3 spans 15 amino acids. CDR1 is SGHRS and CDR2 is YFSETQ in the germline V gene. V was pared by 6 bases and J by 2 bases, with 8 bases of the junction left unmatched. The CDR3 sequence is CASNSHRGTYNEQFF. Written as DNA, the CDR3 is TGCGCCAGCAACTCCCACAGGGGAACCTACAATGAGCAGTTCTTC.

V is TRBV20-1 and J is TRBJ2-1; 11 bases align to TRBD2. The V gene's germline CDR1 is DFQATT and CDR2 SNEGSKA (reference sequence). Trimming cost V 3 bases and J 5 bases; bases outside gene matches: 9. The CDR3 runs to 16 residues. The CDR3, as DNA: TGCAGTGCTAGGGCCGCCCTAGCGGGAGGAAACAATGAGCAGTTCTTC. Translation gives CSARAALAGGNNEQFF.

The chain uses TRBV11-1 and TRBJ2-1, with TRBD2 identical over 16 bases. The ends lost 1 base at V and 1 base at J; junction bases unmatched: 10. The CDR3 contains 21 residues. Looked up from germline, CDR1 is SGHAT and CDR2 is FQDESV (reference sequence). The CDR3 region is CASSLGPGGLAGGPSYNEQFF. The CDR3 coding sequence is TGTGCCAGCAGCTTAGGTCCGGGGGGACTAGCGGGAGGGCCGTCCTACAATGAGCAGTTCTTC.

The rearrangement uses TRBV27 and TRBJ2-7; 7 bases are a match to TRBD1. This CDR3 comprises 13 residues. Losses at the gene ends were 5 bases for V and 6 bases for J; bases not matched to a gene: 7. Per germline, CDR1 MNHEY and CDR2 SMNVEV (reference sequence). CDR3 coding DNA: TGTGCCAGCAGTAGGACAGGTGGGGGCGAGCAGTACTTC. This sequence encodes CASSRTGGGEQYF.

In its sample, this clonotype was seen a few times. The V gene is TRBV9, the J gene TRBJ2-3; D possibly corresponds to TRBD2 (5 bases). The CDR3 spans 15 residues. In germline, CDR1 is SGDLS, CDR2 YYNGEE. Trimming took off 3 bases at V and 6 bases at J, with 17 bases between the two ends. The CDR3 region is CASSEEVSSVDTQYF. The CDR3 bases are TGTGCCAGCAGCGAGGAGGTCTCCTCCGTGGATACGCAGTATTTT.

The gene calls are TRBV7-9 and TRBJ2-3; TRBD1 agrees at 8 bases. In germline, CDR1 is SEHNR, CDR2 FQNEAQ (reference sequence). The V gene end was trimmed by 5 bases and the J gene end by 4 bases; junction bases not matched to a gene: 8. The CDR3 contains 15 residues. CDR3 coding DNA: TGTGCCAGCAGCGTAACAGGGGGGAGCCCAGATACGCAGTATTTT. Its protein is CASSVTGGSPDTQYF.

The V and J genes are TRBV25-1 and TRBJ2-2; tentative D call: TRBD1 (5 bases). Trimming shortened V by 2 bases and J by 0 bases, and 13 bases separated the two germline ends. The CDR3 has 17 amino acids. Germline-derived CDR1 and CDR2 are MGHDK and SYGVNS. In DNA form, the CDR3 reads TGTGCCAGCAGTGAACCCCCCGACAGAGCGAACACCGGGGAGCTGTTTTTT. It is translated as CASSEPPDRANTGELFF. Supplemented by reference TRBV25-1 and TRBJ2-2, the full variable domain reads EADIYQTPRYLVIGTGKKITLECSQTMGHDKMYWYQQDPGMELHLIHYSYGVNSTEKGDLSSESTVSRIRTEHFPLTLESARPSHTSQYLCASSEPPDRANTGELFFGEGSRLTVL.

The V and J genes are TRBV5-1 and TRBJ2-7; D possibly corresponds to TRBD2 (6 bases). The CDR3 is made up of 14 amino acids. V lost 6 bases and J lost 0, with 13 bases in between. Germline lookup yields CDR1 SGHRS and CDR2 YFSETQ. The DNA for the CDR3 is TGCGCCAGCACCTTCGGGGGTAGCTCCTACGAGCAGTACTTC. It encodes CASTFGGSSYEQYF.

V usage is TRBV10-3 and J usage is TRBJ2-7; D gene uncertain. The CDR3 runs to 15 residues. V lost 2 bases and J 2 bases, leaving 13 bases between the germline ends. The germline CDR1 and CDR2 sequences are ENHRY and SYGVKD. The CDR3 nucleotides are TGTGCCATCAGTGAGGGAGTAAGGCCACCCTACGAGCAGTACTTC. Translating it yields CAISEGVRPPYEQYF.

This clonotype was detected ten times or more. This chain links TRBV20-1 with TRBJ2-2, with 15 positions matching TRBD2. Germline assignment: CDR1 DFQATT and CDR2 SNEGSKA (reference sequence). There are 17 residues in the CDR3. V shed 0 bases, J shed 6 bases, and the junction held 5 bases outside the gene matches. The DNA for the CDR3 is TGCAGTGCTAGAGATTTCGGACTAGCGGGAGGGCCCGGGGAGCTGTTTTTT. Amino acid sequence: CSARDFGLAGGPGELFF.

This clonotype was seen a handful of times. This chain joins TRBV6-5 and TRBJ2-1; D unresolved. The germline V and J ends were trimmed by 2 bases and 7 bases, with 6 bases remaining between them. Per germline, CDR1 MNHEY and CDR2 SVGAGI. The CDR3 contains 12 residues. CDR3 nucleotide sequence: TGTGCCAGCAGTTACGCATGGAATGAGCAGTTCTTC. Protein: CASSYAWNEQFF.

The gene calls are TRBV7-2 and TRBJ2-5; 9 nucleotides agree with TRBD1. The end of the DNA fits TRBJ2-7 better, so the J call may be wrong. The CDR3 has 15 residues. In germline, CDR1 is SGHTA, CDR2 FQGNSA. CDR3 region: CASSNRQGVWYEQYF. The CDR3 DNA reads TGTGCCAGCAGCAATCGACAGGGGGTTTGGTACGAGCAGTACTTC.

The sample holds a few counts of this clonotype. The chain recombines TRBV4-2 with TRBJ2-1; D is unresolved. Germline values: CDR1 LGHNA, CDR2 YNFKEQ. The CDR3 covers 14 residues. V was pared by 4 bases and J by 8 bases, with 15 bases between. CDR3 sequence: CASSRSLRQDEQFF. The CDR3 DNA reads as TGTGCCAGCAGCCGGTCACTCCGGCAGGATGAGCAGTTCTTC.

The gene calls are TRBV6-5 and TRBJ1-6; D uncertain. This CDR3 has 13 amino acids. Germline CDR1 is MNHEY and CDR2 is SVGAGI. V lost 6 bases, J lost 8 bases, and 11 bases lay in between. CDR3 region: CASRRVHDSPLHF. Here the CDR3 DNA reads TGTGCCAGCAGAAGGGTCCACGATTCACCCCTCCACTTT.

V usage is TRBV12-3 or TRBV12-4 and J usage is TRBJ2-3; D might be TRBD1 (6 bases). This CDR3 contains 14 residues. Deletions cut 5 bases from V and 3 bases from J, with 12 bases between. The CDR3 region has the DNA TGTGCCAGCAGTACCCAGGGGAAGACAGATACGCAGTATTTT. Protein: CASSTQGKTDTQYF.

This clonotype has just a few counts. The gene calls are TRBV12-3 or TRBV12-4 and TRBJ2-5; tentative D call: TRBD2 (5 bases). The CDR3 has 16 residues. V was shortened by 6 bases and J by 0 bases, with 17 bases between the two germline ends. In DNA, the CDR3 is TGTGCCAGCAGCTCGAGGGCCGGAGGCGACCAAGAGACCCAGTACTTC. Translated: CASSSRAGGDQETQYF.

Note on this clonotype: Just one base apart from a much larger clone, this may be a read error. The chain couples TRBV4-1 to TRBJ2-3; tentative D call: TRBD1 (5 bases). Between the trimmed V and J ends, which lost 1 base and 5 bases, there was a span of 7 bases. Germline CDR1 is MGHRA and CDR2 is YSYEKL. This CDR3 comprises 13 residues. CDR3 DNA: TGCGCCAGCAGCCAAGGGGGCAGAGATACGCAGTATTTT. Translation: CASSQGGRDTQYF.

This clonotype was seen only a few times. The chain has TRBV28 and TRBJ2-1; 16 positions agree with TRBD2. CDR1 and CDR2 from the germline V gene are MDHEN and SYDVKM. This CDR3 has 17 residues. J lost 2 bases, V lost 3 bases, and 1 base had no gene match. This chain's CDR3 is CASSLGTSGRAYNEQFF. CDR3 nucleotides: TGTGCCAGCAGTTTGGGGACTAGCGGGAGGGCCTACAATGAGCAGTTCTTC.

The rearrangement joins TRBV24-1 to TRBJ2-1; 10 bases map to TRBD1. CDR1 is KGHDR and CDR2 is SFDVKD in the germline V gene. The CDR3 covers 15 residues. V shed 4 bases and J 7 bases; nucleotides not matched to a gene: 6. The CDR3 is CATSEGQGGFNEQFF. The CDR3 nucleotides are TGTGCCACCAGTGAAGGACAGGGGGGGTTTAATGAGCAGTTCTTC.

In its sample, this clonotype was seen a few times. The V gene is TRBV7-2, the J gene TRBJ2-3; 10 positions match TRBD2. Germline CDR1 is SGHTA and CDR2 is FQGNSA. The CDR3 is made up of 14 amino acids. The V segment lost 7 bases and the J segment 4 bases; nucleotides outside the gene matches: 5. The DNA for the CDR3 is TGTGCCAGCAAGGCTAGCGGGGGCCCAGATACGCAGTATTTT. It codes for CASKASGGPDTQYF.

This clonotype was picked up a small number of times. The rearrangement uses TRBV6-6 and TRBJ2-7; 10 bases are shared with TRBD2. Germline lookup yields CDR1 MNHNY and CDR2 SVGAGI (reference sequence). V dropped 4 bases and J dropped 5; count of bases not matched to a gene: 8. CDR3 length: 15 residues. CDR3 DNA sequence: TGTGCCAGCAGTTTAAGCGGGAGGGCCCCCCACGAGCAGTACTTC. Protein product: CASSLSGRAPHEQYF.

The chain recombines TRBV7-2 with TRBJ2-1, with D unclear. The CDR3 has 15 amino acids. The germline CDR1 and CDR2 sequences are SGHTA and FQGNSA. The V end was cut by 1 base, the J end by 4 bases, with 11 bases between. CDR3 coding DNA: TGTGCCAGCAGCTTAGGCTCTAATCCATACAATGAGCAGTTCTTC. The encoded protein is CASSLGSNPYNEQFF.